The next 3 T cell receptor beta chains were all read from a single sample in a study of early T cells in non-severe SARS-CoV-2 infection. TCRdb fed the 5' RACE reads into MiXCR, producing one record per CDR3 protein. The sample contains about 33,000 distinct CDR3 sequences, 5% of which appear only once. Sequences were obtained from whole blood. The receptors derive from an adult who was a healthcare worker with PCR-confirmed SARS-CoV-2 infection or an uninfected control (not recorded which).

The chain couples TRBV15 to TRBJ2-3; 9 bases are a match to TRBD2. Germline CDR1 and CDR2: LNHNV and YYDKDF (reference sequence). The J segment lost 3 bases and the V segment lost 1 base, leaving 2 bases of the junction unmatched. There are 15 residues in the CDR3. CDR3 DNA: TGTGCCACCAGCAGAGGGCTAGCGGGGACAGATACGCAGTATTTT. Protein sequence: CATSRGLAGTDTQYF.

The sample holds a few counts of this clonotype. The V gene is TRBV30, the J gene TRBJ1-4, with no clear D. V gave up 5 bases and J gave up 0 bases, with 10 bases separating them. Germline lookup yields CDR1 GTSNPN and CDR2 SVGIG (reference sequence). CDR3 size: 14 residues. CDR3 DNA: TGTGCCTGGGAAGGACGCGCAACTAATGAAAAACTGTTTTTT. Translated: CAWEGRATNEKLFF.

The CDR3 is CASSFALAKNIQYF. The CDR3 DNA follows: TGTGCCAGCAGTTTTGCACTAGCCAAAAACATTCAGTACTTC. The chain uses TRBV28 and TRBJ2-4; D is unclear. The CDR3 runs 14 residues. Trimming took off 3 bases at V and 0 bases at J, with 6 bases between the two ends. The germline gives CDR1 MDHEN, CDR2 SYDVKM. The full variable domain, rest sourced from reference TRBV28 and TRBJ2-4, is DVKVTQSSRYLVKRTGEKVFLECVQDMDHENMFWYRQDPGLGLRLIYFSYDVKMKEKGDIPEGYSVSREKKERFSLILESASTNQTSMYLCASSFALAKNIQYFGAGTRLSVL.